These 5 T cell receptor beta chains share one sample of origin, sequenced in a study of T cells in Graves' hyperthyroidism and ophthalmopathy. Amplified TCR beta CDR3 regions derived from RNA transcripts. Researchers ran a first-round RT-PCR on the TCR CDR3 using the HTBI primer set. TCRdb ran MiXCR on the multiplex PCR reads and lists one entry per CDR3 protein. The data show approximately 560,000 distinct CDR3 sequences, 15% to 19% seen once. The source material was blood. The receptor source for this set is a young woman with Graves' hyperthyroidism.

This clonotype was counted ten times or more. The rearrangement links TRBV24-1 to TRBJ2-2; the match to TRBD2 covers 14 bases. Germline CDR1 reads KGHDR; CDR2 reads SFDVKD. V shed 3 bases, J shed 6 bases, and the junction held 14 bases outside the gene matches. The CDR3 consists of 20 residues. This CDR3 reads CATSDTGTSGRRSVAGELFF. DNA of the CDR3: TGTGCCACCAGTGATACCGGGACTAGCGGGAGAAGGTCTGTGGCCGGGGAGCTGTTTTTT.

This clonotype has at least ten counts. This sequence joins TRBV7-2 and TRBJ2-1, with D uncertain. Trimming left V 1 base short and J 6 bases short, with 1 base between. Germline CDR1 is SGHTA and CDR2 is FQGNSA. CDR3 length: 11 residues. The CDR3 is CASSLVNEQFF. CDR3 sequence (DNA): TGTGCCAGCAGCTTAGTCAATGAGCAGTTCTTC.

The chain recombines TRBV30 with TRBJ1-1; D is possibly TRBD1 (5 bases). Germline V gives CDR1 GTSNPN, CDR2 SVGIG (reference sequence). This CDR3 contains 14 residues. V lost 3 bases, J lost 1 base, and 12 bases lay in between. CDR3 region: CAWSPHGANTEAFF. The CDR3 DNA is TGTGCCTGGAGCCCCCATGGGGCGAACACTGAAGCTTTCTTT.

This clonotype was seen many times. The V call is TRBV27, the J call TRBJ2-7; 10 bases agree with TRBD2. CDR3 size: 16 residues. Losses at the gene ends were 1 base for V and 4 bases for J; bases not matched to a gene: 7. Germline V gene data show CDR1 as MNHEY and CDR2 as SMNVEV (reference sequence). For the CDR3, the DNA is TGTGCCAGCAGTTTATTGGGTAGCGGGAGGTCGTACGAGCAGTACTTC. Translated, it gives CASSLLGSGRSYEQYF.

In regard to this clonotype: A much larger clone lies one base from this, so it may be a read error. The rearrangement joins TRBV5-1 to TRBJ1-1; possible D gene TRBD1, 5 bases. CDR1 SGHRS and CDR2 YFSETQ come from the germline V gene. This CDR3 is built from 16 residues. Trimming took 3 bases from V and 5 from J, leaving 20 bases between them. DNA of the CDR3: TGCGCCAGCAGCTCCAAAGTTGGCAGTGGGGGGACTGAAGCTTTCTTT. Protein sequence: CASSSKVGSGGTEAFF.